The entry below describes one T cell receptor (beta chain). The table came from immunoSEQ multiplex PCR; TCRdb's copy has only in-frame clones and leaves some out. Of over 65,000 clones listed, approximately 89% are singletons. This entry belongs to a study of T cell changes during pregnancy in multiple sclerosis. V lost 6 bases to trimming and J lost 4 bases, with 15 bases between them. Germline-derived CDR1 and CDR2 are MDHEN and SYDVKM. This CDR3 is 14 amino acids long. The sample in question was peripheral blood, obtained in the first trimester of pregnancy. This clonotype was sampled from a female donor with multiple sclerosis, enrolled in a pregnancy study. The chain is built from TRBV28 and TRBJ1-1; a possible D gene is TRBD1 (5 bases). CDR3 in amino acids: CASSPAGQRTEAFF. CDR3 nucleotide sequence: TGTGCCAGCAGCCCGGCGGGGCAGCGCACTGAAGCTTTCTTT. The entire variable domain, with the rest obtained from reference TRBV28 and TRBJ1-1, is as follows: DVKVTQSSRYLVKRTGEKVFLECVQDMDHENMFWYRQDPGLGLRLIYFSYDVKMKEKGDIPEGYSVSREKKERFSLILESASTNQTSMYLCASSPAGQRTEAFFGQGTRLTVV.